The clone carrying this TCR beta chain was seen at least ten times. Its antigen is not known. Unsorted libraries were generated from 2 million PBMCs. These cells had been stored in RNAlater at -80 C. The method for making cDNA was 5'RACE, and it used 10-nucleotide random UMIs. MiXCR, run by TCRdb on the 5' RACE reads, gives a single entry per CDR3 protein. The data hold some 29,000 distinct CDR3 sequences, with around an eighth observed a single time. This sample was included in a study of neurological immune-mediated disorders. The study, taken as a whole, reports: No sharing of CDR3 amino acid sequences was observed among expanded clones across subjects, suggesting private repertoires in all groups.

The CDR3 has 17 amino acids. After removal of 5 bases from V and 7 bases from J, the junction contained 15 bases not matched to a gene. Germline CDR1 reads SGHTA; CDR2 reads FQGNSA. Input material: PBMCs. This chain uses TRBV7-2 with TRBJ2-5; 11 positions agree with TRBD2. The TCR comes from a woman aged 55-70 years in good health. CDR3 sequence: CASSPEPLAGGPRTQYF. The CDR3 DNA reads TGTGCCAGCAGCCCAGAACCCTTAGCGGGGGGGCCCAGGACCCAGTACTTC.